Presented here are 30 T cell receptor beta chains from one specimen sequenced in a study of blood T cell repertoires in COVID-19. The method was immunoSEQ multiplex PCR; TCRdb's version includes in-frame clones alone and lacks a portion of them. Of around 130,000 clones listed, 75% to 90% are singletons. Sequenced material: peripheral blood. These receptor sequences come from an older man with active or convalescent COVID-19.

The chain links TRBV7-2 to TRBJ2-7; 8 bases are a match to TRBD1. The CDR3 is 15 residues long. Losses at the gene ends were 2 bases for V and 2 bases for J; bases not matched to a gene: 5. The V gene's germline CDR1 is SGHTA and CDR2 FQGNSA. The CDR3, as DNA: TGTGCCAGCAGCTTAATCGGACAGGGCCCCTACGAGCAGTACTTC. Amino acid sequence: CASSLIGQGPYEQYF. The whole variable domain, filled in from reference TRBV7-2 and TRBJ2-7, reads GAGVSQSPSNKVTEKGKDVELRCDPISGHTALYWYRQSLGQGLEFLIYFQGNSAPDKSGLPSDRFSAERTGGSVSTLTIQRTQQEDSAVYLCASSLIGQGPYEQYFGPGTRLTVT.

This clone has only one observation. V usage is TRBV19 and J usage is TRBJ1-1, with 9 nucleotides matching TRBD1. J was trimmed by 4 bases and V by 9 bases; bases with no gene match: 9. The CDR3 consists of 14 residues. Germline V gives CDR1 LNHDA, CDR2 SQIVND (reference sequence). CDR3 amino acids: CASGTQGAATEAFF. The CDR3 region has the DNA TGTGCCAGCGGTACACAGGGGGCGGCCACTGAAGCTTTCTTT.

The chain recombines TRBV28 with TRBJ2-7; weak D call: TRBD2 (5 bases). The CDR3 has 10 amino acids. The germline V gene encodes CDR1 MDHEN and CDR2 SYDVKM. V was clipped by 10 bases and J by 7 bases, with 11 bases between them. The CDR3 DNA reads as TGTGCCACCGACCGAGGGGAGCAGTACTTC. This gives the protein CATDRGEQYF.

There are a few counts of this clone. The V and J genes are TRBV19 and TRBJ2-1; maybe TRBD2 (5 bases). Trimming removed 5 bases at V and 6 bases at J, with 14 bases between. CDR3 length: 14 residues. CDR1 and CDR2 from the germline V gene are LNHDA and SQIVND (reference sequence). CDR3 DNA: TGTGCCAGTAGTCCCGCCCGGGAACGCAATGAGCAGTTCTTC. Translating gives CASSPARERNEQFF. Together with reference TRBV19 and TRBJ2-1, the CDR3 gives the full variable domain: DGGITQSPKYLFRKEGQNVTLSCEQNLNHDAMYWYRQDPGQGLRLIYYSQIVNDFQKGDIAEGYSVSREKKESFPLTVTSAQKNPTAFYLCASSPARERNEQFFGPGTRLTVL.

DNA for the CDR3: TGTGCCAGCAGCAAGGACAGGGGTAGTAATTCACCCCTCCACTTT. Translated: CASSKDRGSNSPLHF. This chain connects TRBV7-3 to TRBJ1-6, with 9 bases fitting TRBD1. There are 15 residues in the CDR3. The V gene's germline CDR1 is SGHTA and CDR2 FQGTGA. Trimming at V came to 5 bases and at J to 6 bases, leaving 5 bases not matched to a gene.

In this sample, this clone turned up once. The chain combines TRBV5-1 with TRBJ1-2; 7 bases map to TRBD1. The CDR3 has 13 amino acids. Germline V gene sequence: CDR1 SGHRS, CDR2 YFSETQ. The J segment lost 5 bases and the V segment lost 3 bases, leaving 4 bases of the junction unmatched. The CDR3 coding sequence is TGCGCCAGCAGCTCCGGGACAGATTATGGCTACACCTTC. It is translated as CASSSGTDYGYTF.

V is TRBV28 and J is TRBJ2-2; 8 nucleotides line up with TRBD1. This CDR3 has 16 residues. Germline values: CDR1 MDHEN, CDR2 SYDVKM. V was clipped by 3 bases and J by 4 bases; unmatched bases: 7. The CDR3 is CASSLPETGATGELFF. The CDR3 DNA sequence: TGTGCCAGCAGTTTGCCCGAGACAGGGGCCACCGGGGAGCTGTTTTTT.

The chain links TRBV5-1 to TRBJ2-5; 12 nucleotides match TRBD2. CDR1 is SGHRS, CDR2 YFSETQ, per germline. The CDR3 covers 15 residues. V lost 4 bases to trimming and J lost 5 bases; unmatched junction nucleotides: 6. The chain's CDR3 is CASSRLAGVLETQYF. The CDR3 DNA sequence: TGCGCCAGCAGCCGACTAGCGGGAGTTTTGGAGACCCAGTACTTC. Based on the CDR3 plus reference TRBV5-1 and TRBJ2-5, the full variable domain is KAGVTQTPRYLIKTRGQQVTLSCSPISGHRSVSWYQQTPGQGLQFLFEYFSETQRNKGNFPGRFSGRQFSNSRSEMNVSTLELGDSALYLCASSRLAGVLETQYFGPGTRLLVL.

The CDR3 DNA follows: TGTGCCAGTACCCCGAGACAAAAAAACACTGAAGCTTTCTTT. Protein: CASTPRQKNTEAFF. V and J are TRBV19 and TRBJ1-1, with D unresolved. V shed 7 bases and J shed 2 bases, with 14 bases lying between them. The V gene's germline CDR1 is LNHDA and CDR2 SQIVND (reference sequence). This CDR3 has 14 amino acids.

This chain links TRBV6-1 with TRBJ2-7, with TRBD2 matching 7 bases. J was trimmed by 3 bases and V by 2 bases; bases with no gene match: 7. The length of the CDR3 is 15 residues. Germline V gene data show CDR1 as MNHNS and CDR2 as SASEGT. The CDR3, as DNA: TGTGCCAGCAGTGAAATAGCGGGTAGGCTCTACGAGCAGTACTTC. This translates into CASSEIAGRLYEQYF.

V is TRBV24-1 and J is TRBJ2-2; the match to TRBD2 covers 13 bases. Germline trimming cut 3 bases from V and 6 bases from J; bases unmatched to any gene: 12. The CDR3 is made up of 19 amino acids. Per germline, CDR1 KGHDR and CDR2 SFDVKD. CDR3 in amino acids: CATSDPRTSGSLPSGELFF. The CDR3 DNA sequence: TGTGCCACCAGTGATCCTCGGACTAGCGGGAGCCTCCCCTCCGGGGAGCTGTTTTTT.

V usage is TRBV3-1 (or the pseudogene TRBV3-2) and J usage is TRBJ2-7, with D maybe TRBD2 (6 bases). The length of the CDR3 is 13 residues. Looked up from germline, CDR1 is LGHDT and CDR2 is YNNKEL (reference sequence). V shed 0 bases and J shed 10 bases, with 13 bases lying between them. DNA for the CDR3: TGTGCCAGCAGCCAAGATAAGGGGACTGCCCAGTACTTC. This encodes CASSQDKGTAQYF.

CDR3 loop: CSVPGRDRFQEAFF. For the CDR3, the DNA is TGCAGCGTCCCAGGGAGGGACAGGTTCCAGGAAGCTTTCTTT. The chain employs TRBV29-1 and TRBJ1-1; 8 nucleotides line up with TRBD1. V lost 6 bases to trimming and J lost 8 bases; unmatched junction nucleotides: 14. Germline CDR1 is SQVTM and CDR2 is ANQGSEA. This CDR3 region has 14 residues.

The V and J genes are TRBV2 and TRBJ1-2; TRBD1 matches at 10 bases. The V gene's germline CDR1 is SNHLY and CDR2 FYNNEI. V was clipped by 6 bases and J by 8 bases; unmatched bases: 6. This CDR3 has 13 residues. The CDR3 protein is CASRTGGVGGYTF. DNA of the CDR3: TGTGCCAGCAGGACAGGGGGCGTCGGCGGCTACACCTTC.

The chain carries TRBV18 and TRBJ2-7; weak D call: TRBD2 (5 bases). CDR3 length: 15 residues. V shed 0 bases and J shed 6 bases, with 15 bases lying between them. Germline CDR1 reads KGHSH; CDR2 reads LQKENI. In nucleotides, the CDR3 is TGTGCCAGCTCACCACCCGCTCTAGAGGGTCGCGAGCAGTACTTC. Its translation is CASSPPALEGREQYF.

The chain recombines TRBV5-1 with TRBJ2-6; 7 bases map to TRBD1. CDR3 length: 18 amino acids. Germline loops: CDR1 SGHRS, CDR2 YFSETQ. V was clipped by 3 bases and J by 0 bases; unmatched bases: 9. CDR3 sequence: CASSSWTGPSSGANVLTF. The CDR3 DNA reads TGCGCCAGCAGCTCCTGGACAGGTCCCAGCTCTGGGGCCAACGTCCTGACTTTC.

Concerning this clone itself: The germline gene is not matched at one end of the junction; a read error may be the cause. This chain links TRBV3-1 (or the pseudogene TRBV3-2) with TRBJ2-1; a possible D gene is TRBD1 (5 bases). The germline gives CDR1 LGHDT, CDR2 YNNKEL (reference sequence). The CDR3 runs to 14 residues. The chain's CDR3 is CASSQDRVGLSKFF. The CDR3 DNA is TGTGCCAGCAGTCAAGATCGGGTGGGGCTGAGTAAGTTCTTC.

The chain combines TRBV28 with TRBJ2-5; 7 bases align to TRBD1. The length of the CDR3 is 18 residues. The germline gives CDR1 MDHEN, CDR2 SYDVKM. The V and J ends lost 6 bases and 1 base, in that order; junction bases with no gene match: 17. CDR3 residues: CASSTSKGDRRFQETQYF. The DNA for the CDR3 is TGTGCCAGCAGCACCTCAAAAGGGGACAGAAGATTCCAAGAGACCCAGTACTTC.

The chain joins TRBV27 to TRBJ2-5, with 7 bases aligning to TRBD1. The V and J ends lost 6 bases and 7 bases, in that order; junction bases with no gene match: 5. This CDR3 contains 12 residues. Germline lookup yields CDR1 MNHEY and CDR2 SMNVEV (reference sequence). The CDR3 region has the DNA TGTGCCAGCAGCGACAGGGTTGGGACCCAGTACTTC. Its protein is CASSDRVGTQYF.

The V gene is TRBV28, the J gene TRBJ2-7, with D possibly matching TRBD1 (6 bases). In germline, CDR1 is MDHEN, CDR2 SYDVKM. With 2 bases removed from V and 5 bases from J, the gap between germline ends came to 10 bases. CDR3 length equals 13 residues. The CDR3 DNA sequence: TGTGCCAGCAGTTTAGCAGGGGTGCACGAGCAGTACTTC. Amino acid sequence: CASSLAGVHEQYF.

The chain has TRBV5-1 and TRBJ2-1; 7 nucleotides line up with TRBD1. CDR3 length: 15 residues. Unmatched junction bases numbered 6, after V lost 2 bases and J lost 4 bases. CDR1 and CDR2 from the germline V gene are SGHRS and YFSETQ. The CDR3 loop is CASSFGQVPYNEQFF. Written as DNA, the CDR3 is TGCGCCAGCAGCTTTGGACAGGTTCCTTACAATGAGCAGTTCTTC. Supplemented by reference TRBV5-1 and TRBJ2-1, the full variable domain reads KAGVTQTPRYLIKTRGQQVTLSCSPISGHRSVSWYQQTPGQGLQFLFEYFSETQRNKGNFPGRFSGRQFSNSRSEMNVSTLELGDSALYLCASSFGQVPYNEQFFGPGTRLTVL.

The gene calls are TRBV7-9 and TRBJ2-1, with 11 bases aligning to TRBD2. Per germline, CDR1 SEHNR and CDR2 FQNEAQ (reference sequence). V trimming: 5 bases; J trimming: 3 bases; junction bases outside the gene matches: 6. This CDR3 has 16 residues. CDR3 sequence (DNA): TGTGCCAGCAGCCCGACTAGCGGGAAGGTCTACAATGAGCAGTTCTTC. It encodes CASSPTSGKVYNEQFF.

The chain carries TRBV23-1 and TRBJ1-1; D unclear. TRBV23-1 falls under the ORF class, with uncertain function. Deletions cut 6 bases from V and 3 bases from J, with 11 bases between. The CDR3 has 13 residues. CDR3: CASRLLGDTEAFF. CDR3 bases: TGCGCCAGCAGATTACTCGGGGACACTGAAGCTTTCTTT.

The V call is TRBV28, the J call TRBJ2-3; D call uncertain. The germline V gene encodes CDR1 MDHEN and CDR2 SYDVKM. Trimming stripped 5 bases from V and 0 bases from J, with 12 bases between. The CDR3 length is 15 residues. The CDR3: CASSMAAVSTDTQYF. The CDR3 bases are TGTGCCAGCAGTATGGCGGCCGTTAGCACAGATACGCAGTATTTT. Combining the CDR3 with reference TRBV28 and TRBJ2-3 gives the whole variable domain DVKVTQSSRYLVKRTGEKVFLECVQDMDHENMFWYRQDPGLGLRLIYFSYDVKMKEKGDIPEGYSVSREKKERFSLILESASTNQTSMYLCASSMAAVSTDTQYFGPGTRLTVL.

The chain joins TRBV6-6 to TRBJ1-4; 7 positions agree with TRBD1. The CDR3 extends over 15 amino acids. The J segment lost 0 bases and the V segment lost 5 bases, leaving 3 bases of the junction unmatched. CDR1 is MNHNY and CDR2 is SVGAGI in the germline V gene (reference sequence). CDR3 DNA: TGTGCCAGCAGTCTAGGGACAGCAACTAATGAAAAACTGTTTTTT. This translates into CASSLGTATNEKLFF.

The chain combines TRBV14 with TRBJ2-7; 11 bases match TRBD2. CDR3 length: 16 amino acids. V trimming: 4 bases; J trimming: 3 bases; junction bases outside the gene matches: 8. Germline V gene lookup returns CDR1 SGHDN and CDR2 FVKESK. This CDR3 reads CASSRGGGTSGYEQYF. The CDR3, as DNA: TGTGCCAGCAGCCGGGGAGGAGGGACTAGCGGCTACGAGCAGTACTTC.

The chain joins TRBV3-1 (or the pseudogene TRBV3-2) to TRBJ2-7, with 11 bases fitting TRBD2. V was clipped by 8 bases and J by 1 base; unmatched bases: 1. The CDR3 runs 13 residues. Per the germline V gene, CDR1 is LGHDT and CDR2 is YNNKEL (reference sequence). Written as DNA, the CDR3 is TGTGCCAGCCGGACTAGCGGGTCCTACGAGCAGTACTTC. Its translation: CASRTSGSYEQYF.

This chain uses TRBV15 with TRBJ1-4; no clear D. Trimming cost V 5 bases and J 8 bases, with 18 bases left between them. This CDR3 comprises 15 residues. From germline, CDR1 is LNHNV and CDR2 YYDKDF (reference sequence). The CDR3 protein is CATSVVETRKEKLFF. The CDR3 DNA sequence: TGTGCCACCAGCGTAGTAGAAACGCGGAAGGAAAAACTGTTTTTT.

The chain links TRBV7-2 to TRBJ2-1; 11 bases are a match to TRBD2. V was clipped by 5 bases and J by 7 bases; unmatched bases: 13. CDR3 length: 17 residues. Germline V gives CDR1 SGHTA, CDR2 FQGNSA. The CDR3: CASSPRDSGGAWNEQFF. The CDR3 nucleotides are TGTGCCAGCAGCCCTCGTGATAGCGGGGGGGCTTGGAATGAGCAGTTCTTC.

In DNA, the CDR3 is TGTGCCAGCAGTTTTGGAGGGCATCAGCCCCAGCATTTT. This gives the protein CASSFGGHQPQHF. The V and J genes are TRBV28 and TRBJ1-5, with unresolved D. With 3 bases removed from V and 5 bases from J, the gap between germline ends came to 8 bases. The CDR3 loop spans 13 amino acids. Per germline, CDR1 MDHEN and CDR2 SYDVKM.